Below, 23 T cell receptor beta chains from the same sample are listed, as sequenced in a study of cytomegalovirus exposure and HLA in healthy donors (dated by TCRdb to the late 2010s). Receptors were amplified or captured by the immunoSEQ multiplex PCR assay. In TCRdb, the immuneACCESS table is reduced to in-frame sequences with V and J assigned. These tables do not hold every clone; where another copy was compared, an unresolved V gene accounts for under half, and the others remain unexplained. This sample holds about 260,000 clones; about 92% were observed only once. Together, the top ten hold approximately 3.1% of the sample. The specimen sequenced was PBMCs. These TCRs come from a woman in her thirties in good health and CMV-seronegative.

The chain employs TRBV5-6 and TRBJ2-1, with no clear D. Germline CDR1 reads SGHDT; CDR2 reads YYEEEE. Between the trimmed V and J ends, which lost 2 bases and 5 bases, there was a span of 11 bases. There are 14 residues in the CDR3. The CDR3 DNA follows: TGTGCCAGCAGCTTTCTCGGACGCAACAATGAGCAGTTCTTC. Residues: CASSFLGRNNEQFF.

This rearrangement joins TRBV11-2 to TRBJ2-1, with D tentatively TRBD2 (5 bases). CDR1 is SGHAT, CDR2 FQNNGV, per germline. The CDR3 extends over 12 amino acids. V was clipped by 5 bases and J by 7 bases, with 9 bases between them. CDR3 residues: CASSPPGNEQFF. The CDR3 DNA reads TGTGCCAGCAGCCCCCCGGGGAATGAGCAGTTCTTC.

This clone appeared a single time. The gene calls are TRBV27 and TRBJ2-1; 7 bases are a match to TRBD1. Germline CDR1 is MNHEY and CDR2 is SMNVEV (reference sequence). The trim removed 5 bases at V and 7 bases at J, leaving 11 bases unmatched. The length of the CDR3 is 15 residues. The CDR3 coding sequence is TGTGCCAGCAGTCGTAGCAGGGGGATTGGGAATGAGCAGTTCTTC. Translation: CASSRSRGIGNEQFF.

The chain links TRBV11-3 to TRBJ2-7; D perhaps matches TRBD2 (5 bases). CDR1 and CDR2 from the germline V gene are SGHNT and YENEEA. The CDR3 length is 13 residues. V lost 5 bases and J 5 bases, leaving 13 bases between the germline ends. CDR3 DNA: TGTGCCAGCAGCCTTGCCTGGAGGAACGAGCAGTACTTC. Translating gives CASSLAWRNEQYF.

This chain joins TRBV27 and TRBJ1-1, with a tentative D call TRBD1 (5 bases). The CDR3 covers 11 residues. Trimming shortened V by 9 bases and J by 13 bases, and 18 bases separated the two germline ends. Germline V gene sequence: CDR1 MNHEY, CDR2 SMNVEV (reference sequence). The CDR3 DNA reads TGTGCCAGTATTTTTACAGGTTGGGGTTTCTTT. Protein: CASIFTGWGFF.

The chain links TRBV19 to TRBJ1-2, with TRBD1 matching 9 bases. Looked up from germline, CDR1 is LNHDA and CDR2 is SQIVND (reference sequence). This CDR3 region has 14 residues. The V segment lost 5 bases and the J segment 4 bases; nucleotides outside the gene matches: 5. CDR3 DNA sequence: TGTGCCAGTAGTCCGGGACAGGGAAGCTATGGCTACACCTTC. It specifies CASSPGQGSYGYTF.

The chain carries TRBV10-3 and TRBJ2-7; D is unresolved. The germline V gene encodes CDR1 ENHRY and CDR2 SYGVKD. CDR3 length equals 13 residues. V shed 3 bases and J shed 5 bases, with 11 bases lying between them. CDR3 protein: CAISDVAFDEQYF. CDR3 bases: TGTGCCATCAGTGATGTTGCTTTCGACGAGCAGTACTTC.

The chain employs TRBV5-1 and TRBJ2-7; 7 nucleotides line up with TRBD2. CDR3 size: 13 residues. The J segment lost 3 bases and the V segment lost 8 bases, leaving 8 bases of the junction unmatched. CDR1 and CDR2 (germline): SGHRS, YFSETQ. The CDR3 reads CASGDYRNYEQYF. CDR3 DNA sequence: TGCGCCAGTGGGGACTACCGAAACTACGAGCAGTACTTC.

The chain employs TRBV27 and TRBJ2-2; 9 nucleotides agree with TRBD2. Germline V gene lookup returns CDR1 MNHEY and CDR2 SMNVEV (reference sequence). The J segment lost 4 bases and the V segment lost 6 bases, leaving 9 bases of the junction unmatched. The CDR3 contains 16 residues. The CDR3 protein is CASSPTSGTSTGELFF. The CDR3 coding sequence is TGTGCCAGCAGCCCGACTAGCGGAACATCCACCGGGGAGCTGTTTTTT.

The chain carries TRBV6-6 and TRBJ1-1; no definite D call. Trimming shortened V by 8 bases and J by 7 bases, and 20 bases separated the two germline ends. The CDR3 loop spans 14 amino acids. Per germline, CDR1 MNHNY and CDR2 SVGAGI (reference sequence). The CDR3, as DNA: TGTGCCAGCCTCCCACACCAATCAAGAGTTGAAGCTTTCTTT. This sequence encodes CASLPHQSRVEAFF.

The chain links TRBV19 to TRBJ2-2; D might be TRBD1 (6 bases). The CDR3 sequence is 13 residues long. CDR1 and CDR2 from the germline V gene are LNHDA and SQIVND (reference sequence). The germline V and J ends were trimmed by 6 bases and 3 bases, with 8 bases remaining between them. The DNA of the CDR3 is TGTGCCAGTAGAGGACAGTACACCGGGGAGCTGTTTTTT. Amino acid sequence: CASRGQYTGELFF.

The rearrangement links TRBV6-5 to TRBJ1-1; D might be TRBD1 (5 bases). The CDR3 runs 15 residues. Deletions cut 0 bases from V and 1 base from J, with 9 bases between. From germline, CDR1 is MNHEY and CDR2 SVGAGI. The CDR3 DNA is TGTGCCAGCAGTTACTCGAGGGGTGGGAACACTGAAGCTTTCTTT. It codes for CASSYSRGGNTEAFF.

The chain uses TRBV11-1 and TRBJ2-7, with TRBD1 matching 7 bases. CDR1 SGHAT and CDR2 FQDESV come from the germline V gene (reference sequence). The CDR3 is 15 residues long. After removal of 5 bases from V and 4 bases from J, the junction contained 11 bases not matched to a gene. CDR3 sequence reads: CASSPSTGSGYEQYF. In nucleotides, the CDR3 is TGTGCCAGCAGCCCGTCGACAGGGTCCGGGTACGAGCAGTACTTC.

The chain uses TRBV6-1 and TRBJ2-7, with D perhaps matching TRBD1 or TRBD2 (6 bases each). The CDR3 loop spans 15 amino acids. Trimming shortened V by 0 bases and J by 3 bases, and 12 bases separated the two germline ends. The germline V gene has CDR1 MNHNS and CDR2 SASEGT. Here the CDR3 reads CASSEAWGADYEQYF. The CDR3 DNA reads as TGTGCCAGCAGTGAAGCTTGGGGGGCTGACTACGAGCAGTACTTC.

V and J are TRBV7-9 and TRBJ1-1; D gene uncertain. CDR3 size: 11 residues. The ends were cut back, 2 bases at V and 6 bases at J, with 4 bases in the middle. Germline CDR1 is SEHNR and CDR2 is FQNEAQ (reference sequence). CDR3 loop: CASSLRPEAFF. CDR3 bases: TGTGCCAGCAGCTTACGCCCTGAAGCTTTCTTT.

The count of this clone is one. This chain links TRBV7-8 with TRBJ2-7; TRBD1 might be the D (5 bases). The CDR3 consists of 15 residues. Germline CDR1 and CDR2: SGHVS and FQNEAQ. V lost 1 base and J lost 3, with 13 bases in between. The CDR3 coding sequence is TGTGCCAGCAGCTTAGATTGGGGCCCTCACTACGAGCAGTACTTC. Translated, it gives CASSLDWGPHYEQYF.

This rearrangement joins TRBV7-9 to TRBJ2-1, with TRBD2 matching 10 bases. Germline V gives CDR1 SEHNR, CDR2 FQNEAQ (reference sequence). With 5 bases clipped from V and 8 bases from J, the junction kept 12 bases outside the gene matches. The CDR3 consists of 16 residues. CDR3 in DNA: TGTGCCAGCAGCCCCAGGAGCGGGAGGGCCCGGGATGAGCAGTTCTTC. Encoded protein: CASSPRSGRARDEQFF.

The CDR3 nucleotides read TGTGCCAGCAGTTCTCCCCGTCGGGACGGGCATCAGCCCCAGCATTTT. Protein product: CASSSPRRDGHQPQHF. This chain uses TRBV28 with TRBJ1-5, with D possibly matching TRBD1 (5 bases). V was pared by 4 bases and J by 5 bases, with 18 bases between. CDR1 is MDHEN, CDR2 SYDVKM, per germline. This CDR3 region has 16 residues.

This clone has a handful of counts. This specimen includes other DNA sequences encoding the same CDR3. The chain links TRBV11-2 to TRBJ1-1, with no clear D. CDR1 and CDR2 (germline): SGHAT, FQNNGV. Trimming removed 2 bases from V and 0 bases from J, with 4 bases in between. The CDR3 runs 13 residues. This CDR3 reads CASSLRVNTEAFF. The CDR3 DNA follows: TGTGCCAGCAGCTTAAGGGTGAACACTGAAGCTTTCTTT. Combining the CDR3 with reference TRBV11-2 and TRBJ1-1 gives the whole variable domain EAGVAQSPRYKIIEKRQSVAFWCNPISGHATLYWYQQILGQGPKLLIQFQNNGVVDDSQLPKDRFSAERLKGVDSTLKIQPAKLEDSAVYLCASSLRVNTEAFFGQGTRLTVV.

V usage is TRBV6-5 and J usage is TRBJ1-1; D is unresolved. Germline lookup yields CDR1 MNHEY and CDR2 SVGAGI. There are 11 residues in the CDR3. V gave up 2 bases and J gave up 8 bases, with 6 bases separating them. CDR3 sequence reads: CASSYRLEAFF. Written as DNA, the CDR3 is TGTGCCAGCAGTTACCGGCTAGAAGCTTTCTTT.

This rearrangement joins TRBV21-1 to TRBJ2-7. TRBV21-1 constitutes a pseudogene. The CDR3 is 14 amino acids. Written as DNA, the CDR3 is TGTGCCAGCAGTCCCCTTTTGTACAGAGGAGAGCAGTACTTC. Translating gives CASSPLLYRGEQYF.

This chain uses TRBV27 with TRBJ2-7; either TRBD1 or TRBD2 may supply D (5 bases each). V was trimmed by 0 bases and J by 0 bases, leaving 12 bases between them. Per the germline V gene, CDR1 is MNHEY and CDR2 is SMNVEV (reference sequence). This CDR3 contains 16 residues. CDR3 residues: CASSLSGDGVSYEQYF. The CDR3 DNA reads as TGTGCCAGCAGTTTATCGGGGGACGGCGTCTCCTACGAGCAGTACTTC.

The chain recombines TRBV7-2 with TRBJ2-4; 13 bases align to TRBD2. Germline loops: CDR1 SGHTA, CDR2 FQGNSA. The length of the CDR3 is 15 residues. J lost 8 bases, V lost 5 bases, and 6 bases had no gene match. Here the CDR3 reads CASSTRTSGRHIQYF. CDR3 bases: TGTGCCAGCAGCACCAGGACTAGCGGGAGACACATTCAGTACTTC. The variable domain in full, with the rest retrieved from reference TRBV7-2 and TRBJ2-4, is GAGVSQSPSNKVTEKGKDVELRCDPISGHTALYWYRQSLGQGLEFLIYFQGNSAPDKSGLPSDRFSAERTGGSVSTLTIQRTQQEDSAVYLCASSTRTSGRHIQYFGAGTRLSVL.